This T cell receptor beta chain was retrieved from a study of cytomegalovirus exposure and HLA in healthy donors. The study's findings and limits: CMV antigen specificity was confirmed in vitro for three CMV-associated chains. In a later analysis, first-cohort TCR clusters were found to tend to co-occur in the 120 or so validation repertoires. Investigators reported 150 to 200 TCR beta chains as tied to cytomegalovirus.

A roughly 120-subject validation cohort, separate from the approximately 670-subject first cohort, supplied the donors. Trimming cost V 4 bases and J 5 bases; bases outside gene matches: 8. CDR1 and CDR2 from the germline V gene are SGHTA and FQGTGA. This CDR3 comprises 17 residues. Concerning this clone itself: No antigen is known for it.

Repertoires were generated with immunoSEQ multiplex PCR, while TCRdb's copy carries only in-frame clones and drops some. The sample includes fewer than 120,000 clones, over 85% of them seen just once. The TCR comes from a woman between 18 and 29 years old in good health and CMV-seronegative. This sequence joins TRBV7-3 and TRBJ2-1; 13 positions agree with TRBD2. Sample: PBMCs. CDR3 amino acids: CASSSYAGLAGDNEQFF. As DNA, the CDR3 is TGTGCCAGCAGCTCCTACGCTGGACTAGCGGGGGACAATGAGCAGTTCTTC.